This T cell receptor beta chain was sequenced in a study of blood T cell repertoires in COVID-19. Study at large: Sites across the United States, Italy and Spain contributed samples from acute and convalescent COVID-19. Nucleic acid was either cDNA or gDNA, and it came from T cells, B-cell-depleted T cells, or PBMCs.

While infection was still active, Seattle patients were enrolled and then followed longitudinally. This CDR3 is built from 15 residues. Trimming removed 0 bases from V and 1 base from J; junction bases left unmatched: 1. Germline CDR1 is LGHNA and CDR2 is YSLEER. How the authors handled the data: Scientists estimated how many nucleated cells there were by amplifying reference gene primers. Profiling relied on immunoSEQ multiplex PCR, and the TCRdb table lists in-frame clones only, not all of them. The V and J calls and clone size are taken from that table; D and trimming were inferred from the DNA. Of approximately 70,000 clones listed, more than 85% are singletons.

Material for sequencing was peripheral blood. J is TRBJ2-5 and V is TRBV4-3, with 8 positions matching TRBD2. This clonotype was obtained from a man aged 45-65 years with COVID-19, enrolled during active disease. The CDR3 region is CASSQDSGTQETQYF. CDR3 coding DNA: TGCGCCAGCAGCCAAGATAGCGGGACCCAAGAGACCCAGTACTTC.